The 16 T cell receptor beta chains below come from one sample, sequenced in a study of blood T cells in healthy people across ages. It was with a sample-barcoded 5' primer and a J-beta primer mix that a second PCR of about 6 to 12 cycles was run. TCRdb itself ran the 5' RACE reads through MiXCR, one entry per CDR3 protein. The table shows about 640,000 distinct CDR3 sequences, with approximately 50% occurring only once. Sequencing was done on a sample of blood. These receptors all come from a man aged 60-69 years in good health.

This chain uses TRBV28 with TRBJ1-6, with TRBD1 matching 7 bases. Unmatched junction bases numbered 9, after V lost 4 bases and J lost 3 bases. CDR3 length: 17 amino acids. CDR1 and CDR2 from the germline V gene are MDHEN and SYDVKM. The CDR3 nucleotides are TGTGCCAGCAGTTCCGACAGGGTCGGGGGCTATAATTCACCCCTCCACTTT. As protein: CASSSDRVGGYNSPLHF.

V is TRBV4-1 and J is TRBJ1-2; 7 nucleotides agree with TRBD1. The CDR3 length is 14 residues. The ends lost 4 bases at V and 1 base at J; junction bases unmatched: 3. The V gene's germline CDR1 is MGHRA and CDR2 YSYEKL. The CDR3 DNA reads TGCGCCAGCAGCCGGGACAGTCTTAACTATGGCTACACCTTC. Encoded protein: CASSRDSLNYGYTF.

This clonotype has a single count. V is TRBV5-5 and J is TRBJ2-5; 7 bases map to TRBD2. Germline V gene lookup returns CDR1 SGHKS and CDR2 YYEKEE (reference sequence). The CDR3 loop spans 13 amino acids. Losses at the gene ends were 7 bases for V and 2 bases for J; bases not matched to a gene: 5. The CDR3 nucleotides are TGTGCCAGCGCACGGGGGGTTCAAGAGACCCAGTACTTC. Translating gives CASARGVQETQYF. The whole variable domain, filled in from reference TRBV5-5 and TRBJ2-5, reads DAGVTQSPTHLIKTRGQQVTLRCSPISGHKSVSWYQQVLGQGPQFIFQYYEKEERGRGNFPDRFSARQFPNYSSELNVNALLLGDSALYLCASARGVQETQYFGPGTRLLVL.

In its sample, this clonotype was seen a few times. The chain joins TRBV3-1 to TRBJ2-3; D unresolved. This CDR3 is 15 amino acids long. Germline-derived CDR1 and CDR2 are LGHDT and YNNKEL (reference sequence). Trimming stripped 0 bases from V and 3 bases from J, with 10 bases between. CDR3 loop: CASSQDWARTDTQYF. CDR3 nucleotides: TGTGCCAGCAGCCAAGATTGGGCGAGGACAGATACGCAGTATTTT.

V is TRBV6-5 and J is TRBJ1-6, with 10 positions matching TRBD1. Germline V CDR1 and CDR2: MNHEY, SVGAGI. V was pared by 6 bases and J by 9 bases, with 5 bases of the junction left unmatched. The CDR3 is 14 residues long. CDR3 sequence (DNA): TGTGCCAGCAGAGGGACAGGGGACATTTCACCCCTCCACTTT. Protein product: CASRGTGDISPLHF.

V is TRBV29-1 and J is TRBJ1-1; TRBD1 matches 9 bases. V gave up 6 bases and J gave up 4 bases; unmatched junction bases: 6. The CDR3 totals 13 residues. The germline CDR1 and CDR2 sequences are SQVTM and ANQGSEA. CDR3 sequence: CSVDRGLSTEAFF. The CDR3 DNA is TGCAGCGTGGACAGGGGATTGAGCACTGAAGCTTTCTTT.

The chain recombines TRBV29-1 with TRBJ1-1, with unresolved D. Germline V gene lookup returns CDR1 SQVTM and CDR2 ANQGSEA. The ends were cut back, 3 bases at V and 10 bases at J, with 9 bases in the middle. This CDR3 region has 10 residues. In nucleotides, the CDR3 is TGCAGCGTTGAGACCCCACCAGCTTTCTTT. Protein sequence: CSVETPPAFF.

V usage is TRBV2 and J usage is TRBJ1-5; D may be TRBD1 (5 bases). Germline V gene sequence: CDR1 SNHLY, CDR2 FYNNEI. V lost 4 bases to trimming and J lost 7 bases, with 11 bases between them. The CDR3 runs to 13 residues. The CDR3 reads CASSGDRPQPQHF. Here the CDR3 DNA reads TGTGCCAGCAGTGGGGACCGTCCACAGCCCCAGCATTTT.

The chain combines TRBV20-1 with TRBJ2-7; D ambiguous. The germline gives CDR1 DFQATT, CDR2 SNEGSKA (reference sequence). V was pared by 0 bases and J by 3 bases, with 15 bases between. This CDR3 comprises 15 residues. CDR3 bases: TGCAGTGCTAGAGACCCGTGGGCTCCGGGCTACGAGCAGTACTTC. Translation: CSARDPWAPGYEQYF.

This clonotype was seen a handful of times. This rearrangement joins TRBV7-2 to TRBJ2-1; D is perhaps TRBD2 (6 bases). CDR3 size: 15 residues. Germline assignment: CDR1 SGHTA and CDR2 FQGNSA. V lost 0 bases, J lost 8 bases, and 14 bases lay in between. The CDR3, as DNA: TGTGCCAGCAGCTTAGCAGGGACTCCCGACTATGAGCAGTTCTTC. Protein sequence: CASSLAGTPDYEQFF.

The rearrangement uses TRBV18 and TRBJ2-4, with D hard to call. With 0 bases removed from V and 0 bases from J, the gap between germline ends came to 9 bases. The germline V gene has CDR1 KGHSH and CDR2 LQKENI. The CDR3 extends over 16 amino acids. The CDR3 protein is CASSPPLAGAKNIQYF. Written as DNA, the CDR3 is TGTGCCAGCTCACCACCCCTGGCAGGAGCCAAAAACATTCAGTACTTC.

This sequence joins TRBV5-1 and TRBJ1-2, with unresolved D. The germline CDR1 and CDR2 sequences are SGHRS and YFSETQ. CDR3 length: 15 residues. V was clipped by 0 bases and J by 5 bases, with 14 bases between them. CDR3: CASSLGLPGEYGYTF. In DNA, the CDR3 is TGCGCCAGCAGCTTGGGACTTCCGGGAGAGTATGGCTACACCTTC.

The rearrangement uses TRBV7-2 and TRBJ2-1; 10 bases match TRBD2. CDR1 SGHTA and CDR2 FQGNSA come from the germline V gene. The CDR3 runs to 15 residues. V lost 5 bases to trimming and J lost 7 bases; unmatched junction nucleotides: 8. CDR3: CASSPSTSGANEQFF. The DNA of the CDR3 is TGTGCCAGCAGCCCCTCTACTAGCGGGGCGAATGAGCAGTTCTTC.

The genes are TRBV29-1 and TRBJ2-5; 9 bases are a match to TRBD1. V lost 8 bases and J lost 2; bases outside the gene matches: 9. CDR1 is SQVTM, CDR2 ANQGSEA, per germline. The CDR3 loop spans 14 amino acids. CDR3 bases: TGCAGCTCCTTACAGGGGGCGGGACAAGAGACCCAGTACTTC. Protein sequence: CSSLQGAGQETQYF.

This clonotype came up a few times. The chain couples TRBV18 to TRBJ1-6; unclear D gene. CDR1 and CDR2 (germline): KGHSH, LQKENI. The V gene lost 2 bases and the J gene lost 4 bases, with 9 bases spanning the gap. This CDR3 comprises 15 residues. CDR3 bases: TGTGCCAGCTCACCAATCCAGGTTTATAATTCACCCCTCCACTTT. Translating it yields CASSPIQVYNSPLHF.

The rearrangement joins TRBV12-3 or TRBV12-4 to TRBJ1-2; TRBD1 aligns across 7 bases. There are 14 residues in the CDR3. Unmatched junction bases numbered 5, after V lost 5 bases and J lost 2 bases. CDR3 in DNA: TGTGCCAGCAGTCGGGACAGTAGGAACTATGGCTACACCTTC. It specifies CASSRDSRNYGYTF.